This T cell receptor (beta chain) was sequenced for a study of shared clonotypes between healthy human individuals. Study context: Researchers assigned three CD4 naive, three CD4 memory, two CD8 naive and one CD8 memory plate to each donor.

Points on this clone: The antigen is unknown.

Losses at the gene ends were 4 bases for V and 7 bases for J; bases not matched to a gene: 8. CDR1 and CDR2 from the germline V gene are SNHLY and FYNNEI. This CDR3 has 15 residues. A split of CD4+ cells into CD45RA+ naive and CD45RA-negative memory subsets was performed. Notes on the study in general: The naive CD4 repertoires of several donors were compared, and roughly 5.1% of clonotypes were shared.

Across several immunoSEQ plates, the genomic DNA of each subset was split evenly. Clones were read by immunoSEQ multiplex PCR, and TCRdb kept only the in-frame ones, dropping some. In the table there are roughly 2,500,000 clones, more than 85% of which are singletons. This rearrangement joins TRBV2 to TRBJ2-1; 9 bases are a match to TRBD2. This clonotype originated in a man aged 18 to 30 in good health. Some clones in this sample may be carry-over from other donors' samples. Sequencing was performed on naive CD4+ T cells from PBMCs. Subset: CD45RA+ positively selected. The CDR3 spells CASSGTSVFPNEQFF. CDR3 sequence (DNA): TGTGCCAGCAGTGGGACTAGCGTCTTCCCAAATGAGCAGTTCTTC.